This T cell receptor beta chain was obtained from a study of CD8 T cells in ankylosing spondylitis. V shed 6 bases and J 9 bases; nucleotides not matched to a gene: 9. Germline CDR1 reads SGHTA; CDR2 reads FQGTGA. The CDR3 has 15 residues. The sample holds many counts of this clonotype. A quantitative 5'-RACE method, one with molecular barcodes, was used to make TCR beta libraries. TCRdb re-derived calls from the 5' RACE reads in MiXCR, one entry per CDR3 protein. This sample carries about 130,000 distinct CDR3 sequences, roughly an eighth of them seen once, and the ten largest clones take just under 3%.

V usage is TRBV7-3 and J usage is TRBJ2-1; TRBD2 matches 12 bases. The specimen sequenced was blood, either unsorted or a sorted T cell fraction (not recorded which). The sequence derives from a female donor with ankylosing spondylitis or in good health (not recorded which). This CDR3 reads CASRLTGTSGSEQFF. In DNA, the CDR3 is TGTGCCAGCAGGCTAACCGGGACTAGCGGGTCTGAGCAGTTCTTC.